Listed below are T cell receptor beta chains from one sample, sequenced in a study of PD-L1 blockade in urothelial cancer. Using immunoSEQ multiplex PCR, the repertoire was profiled, and TCRdb retains in-frame clones only, with some absent. The table shows about 81,000 clones, with around four fifths occurring only once. The sample was PBMCs, taken around atezolizumab (anti-PD-L1) treatment. The receptors originated from a man between 40 and 49 years old with urothelial cancer. Each CDR3 is given with its conserved first and last residue. Each record gives: V gene, J gene, CDR3 protein.

>TRBV30|TRBJ2-7
CAWCPGGTRYEQYF
>TRBV30|TRBJ1-1
CAWSVIGGNTEAFF
>TRBV27|TRBJ1-1
CASSLSRNGLRDRGTEAFF
>TRBV7-6|TRBJ2-1
CASSLSDPGGRGISYNEQFF
>TRBV28|TRBJ1-4
CASRIQGDGEKLFF
>TRBV2|TRBJ2-5
CASRWSSGRNQETQYF
>TRBV13|TRBJ1-2
CASSLDPPTSLNYGYTF
>TRBV5-1|TRBJ1-4
CASSSGRGTNEKLFF
>TRBV19|TRBJ2-5
CASSKGGWREETQYF
>TRBV14|TRBJ2-1
CASSRRGINEQFF
>TRBV9|TRBJ2-3
CASSADEAQYF
>TRBV30|TRBJ1-2
CAWVEGDINYGYTF
>TRBV10-2|TRBJ1-2
CASKADREFGYTF
>TRBV29-1|TRBJ2-1
CSVEIGRANEQFF
>TRBV11-2|TRBJ2-2
CASSVQGTGELFF
>TRBV19|TRBJ2-2
CASSIKTGYTGELFF
>TRBV7-9|TRBJ1-2
CASSLVAGINGYTF
>TRBV27|TRBJ1-2
CASRGQGVGVVDGYTF
>TRBV28|TRBJ2-7
CASSLRAPPYEQYF
>TRBV5-4|TRBJ2-7
CASSRDPGQGMGDEQYF
>TRBV19|TRBJ1-5
CASSIGQGRPQHF
>TRBV27|TRBJ2-7
CASSYTGGARYEQYF
>TRBV7-9|TRBJ2-1
CASSDRQSFDNEQFF
>TRBV5-6|TRBJ1-2
CASSGDRGFGGYTF
>TRBV20-1|TRBJ2-5
CSASFGETQYF
>TRBV15|TRBJ1-5
CATSTSTVDQPQHF
>TRBV15|TRBJ1-2
CATSREVDSFYGYTF
>TRBV5-5|TRBJ1-2
CASSFGTAINYGYTF
>TRBV9|TRBJ2-4
CASSEGTGLNIQYF
>TRBV9|TRBJ2-3
CASSAFSVTDTQYF
>TRBV19|TRBJ2-3
CASRLAGRLTDTQYF
>TRBV5-4|TRBJ2-7
CASRIPGQGGEQYF
>TRBV7-3|TRBJ2-5
CASSATLQETQYF
>TRBV5-1|TRBJ2-2
CASRDGTHTGELFF
>TRBV30|TRBJ2-2
CAWRPSGRGTGELFF